The clone carrying this T cell receptor (beta chain) has only a few counts. This sample stems from a study of blood T cell repertoires in COVID-19. Across the study: T cells, B-cell-depleted T cells, or PBMCs provided the cDNA or gDNA that served as material.

V trimming: 2 bases; J trimming: 2 bases; junction bases outside the gene matches: 6. Looked up from germline, CDR1 is SGHTA and CDR2 is FQGNSA. The CDR3 covers 15 residues. TCRdb's copy holds only in-frame clones and misses some; the assay was immunoSEQ multiplex PCR. The table records about 46,000 clones, 86% of them present only once. The TCR sequence derives from a woman aged 45-65 years who had recovered from COVID-19. Sequenced sample: PBMCs or T cells enriched from blood (not recorded which). The gene calls are TRBV7-2 and TRBJ2-7; 7 bases align to TRBD1. Here the CDR3 reads CASSLRQGGPYEQYF. The CDR3 DNA reads as TGTGCCAGCAGCTTAAGACAGGGTGGGCCCTACGAGCAGTACTTC.